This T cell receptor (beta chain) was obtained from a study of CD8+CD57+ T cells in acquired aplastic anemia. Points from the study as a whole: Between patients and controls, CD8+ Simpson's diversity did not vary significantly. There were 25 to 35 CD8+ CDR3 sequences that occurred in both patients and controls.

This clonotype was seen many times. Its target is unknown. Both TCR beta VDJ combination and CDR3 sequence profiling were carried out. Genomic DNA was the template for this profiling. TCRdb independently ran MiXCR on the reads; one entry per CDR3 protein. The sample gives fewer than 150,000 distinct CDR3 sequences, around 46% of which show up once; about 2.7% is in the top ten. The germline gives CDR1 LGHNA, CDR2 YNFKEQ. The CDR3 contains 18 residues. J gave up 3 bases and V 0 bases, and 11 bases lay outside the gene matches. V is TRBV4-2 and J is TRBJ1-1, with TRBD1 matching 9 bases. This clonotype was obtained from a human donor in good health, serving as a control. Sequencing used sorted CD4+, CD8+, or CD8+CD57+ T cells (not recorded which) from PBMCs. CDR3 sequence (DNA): TGTGCCAGCAGCCAAGATTTATTCCCGGGACAGGGAGACACTGAAGCTTTCTTT. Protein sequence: CASSQDLFPGQGDTEAFF.